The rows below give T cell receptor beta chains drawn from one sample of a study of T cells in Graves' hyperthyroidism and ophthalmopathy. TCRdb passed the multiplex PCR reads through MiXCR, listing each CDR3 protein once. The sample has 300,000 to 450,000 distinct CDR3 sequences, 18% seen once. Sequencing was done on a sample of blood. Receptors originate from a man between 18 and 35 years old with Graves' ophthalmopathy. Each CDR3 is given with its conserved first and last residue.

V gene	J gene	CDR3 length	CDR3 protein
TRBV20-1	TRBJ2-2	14	CSAIGLRNTGELFF
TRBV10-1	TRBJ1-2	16	CASSESTRAADYGYTF
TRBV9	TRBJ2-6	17	CASTGYFENSGANVLTF
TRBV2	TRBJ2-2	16	CASSIGLAEYTGELFF
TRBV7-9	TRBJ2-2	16	CASSHQSGGATGELFF
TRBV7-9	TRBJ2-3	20	CASSLALGLAGVSLTDTQYF
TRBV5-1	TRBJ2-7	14	CASSLAGGGYEQCF
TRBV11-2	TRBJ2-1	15	CASSLALGRYNEQFF
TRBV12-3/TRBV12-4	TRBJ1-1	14	CASRPTGGGTEAFF
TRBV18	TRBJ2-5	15	CASSQTGTEQETQYF
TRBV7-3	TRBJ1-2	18	CASSLILGAGRAGYGYTF
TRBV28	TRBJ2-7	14	CASSLTGDTYEQYF
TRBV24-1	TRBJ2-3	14	CATSDNKGPDTQYF
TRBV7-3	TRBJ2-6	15	CASSLTSAGANVLTF
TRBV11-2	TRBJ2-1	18	CASSLPDRSGTGGSEQFF
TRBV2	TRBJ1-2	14	CASSEGRFSRGYTF
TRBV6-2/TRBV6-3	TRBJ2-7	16	CASRRRPGLENYEQYF